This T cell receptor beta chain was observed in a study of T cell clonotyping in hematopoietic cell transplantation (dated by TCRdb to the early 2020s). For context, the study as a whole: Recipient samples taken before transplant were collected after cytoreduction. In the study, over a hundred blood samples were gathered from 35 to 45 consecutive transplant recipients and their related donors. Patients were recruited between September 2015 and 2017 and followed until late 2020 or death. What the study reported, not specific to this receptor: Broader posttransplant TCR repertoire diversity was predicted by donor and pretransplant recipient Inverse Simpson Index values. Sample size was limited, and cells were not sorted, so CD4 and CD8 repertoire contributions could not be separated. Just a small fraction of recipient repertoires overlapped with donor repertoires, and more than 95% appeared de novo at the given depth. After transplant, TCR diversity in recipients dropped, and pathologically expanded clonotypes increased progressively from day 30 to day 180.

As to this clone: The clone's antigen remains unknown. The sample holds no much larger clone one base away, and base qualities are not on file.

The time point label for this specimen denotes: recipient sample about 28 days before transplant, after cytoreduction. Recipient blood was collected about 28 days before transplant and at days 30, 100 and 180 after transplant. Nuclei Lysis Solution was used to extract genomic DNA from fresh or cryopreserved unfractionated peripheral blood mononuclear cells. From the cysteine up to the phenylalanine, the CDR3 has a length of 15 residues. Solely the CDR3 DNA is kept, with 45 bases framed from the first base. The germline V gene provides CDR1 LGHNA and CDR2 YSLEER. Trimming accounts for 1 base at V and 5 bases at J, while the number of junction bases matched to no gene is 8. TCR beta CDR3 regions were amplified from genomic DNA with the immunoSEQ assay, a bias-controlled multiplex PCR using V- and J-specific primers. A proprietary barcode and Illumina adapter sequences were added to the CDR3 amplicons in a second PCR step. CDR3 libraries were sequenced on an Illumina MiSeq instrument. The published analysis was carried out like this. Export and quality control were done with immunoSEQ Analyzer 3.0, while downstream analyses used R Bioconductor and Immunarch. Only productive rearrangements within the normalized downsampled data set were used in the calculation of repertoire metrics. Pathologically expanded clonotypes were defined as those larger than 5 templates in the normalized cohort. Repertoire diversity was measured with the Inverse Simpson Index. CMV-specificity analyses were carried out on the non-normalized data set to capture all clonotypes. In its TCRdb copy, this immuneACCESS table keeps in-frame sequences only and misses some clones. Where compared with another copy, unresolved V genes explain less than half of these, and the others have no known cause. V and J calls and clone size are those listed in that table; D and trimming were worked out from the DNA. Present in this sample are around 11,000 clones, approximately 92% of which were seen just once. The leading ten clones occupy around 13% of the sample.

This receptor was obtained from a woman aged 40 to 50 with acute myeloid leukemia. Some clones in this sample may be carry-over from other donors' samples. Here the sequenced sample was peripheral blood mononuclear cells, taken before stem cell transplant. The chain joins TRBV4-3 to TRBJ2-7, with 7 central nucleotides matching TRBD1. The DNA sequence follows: TGCGCCAGCAGCCAAGTAGGGACAGAAGGCCACGAGCAGTACTTC. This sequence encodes CASSQVGTEGHEQYF.